Sequencing of this T cell receptor (beta chain) was carried out in a study of shared clonotypes between healthy human individuals. Notes on the study in general: Lower generation probabilities were found for non-shared clonotypes than for those shared by all four donors. Researchers sampled only blood; tissue repertoires likely differ.

Unmatched junction bases numbered 9, after V lost 5 bases and J lost 5 bases. Germline CDR1 KGHSH, CDR2 LQKENI. This CDR3 is 15 amino acids long. TCRdb's table, derived via immunoSEQ multiplex PCR, lists solely in-frame clones and lacks some. This sample carries more than 500,000 clones, roughly 95% of them seen once, and the ten largest clones take approximately 0.11%. Naive-designated CD8 cells lacked CD45RO, were positively enriched for CCR7, and omitted terminally differentiated effector memory CD45RA+ cells. In regard to this clone: Its antigen remains unknown.

The chain employs TRBV18 and TRBJ2-1, with 7 nucleotides matching TRBD1. The TCR originated in a woman aged 25-40 years in good health. Sequencing used naive CD8+ T cells sorted from blood. The CDR3 DNA reads as TGTGCCAGCTCAACAAGACAGGGTACGGACAATGAGCAGTTCTTC. Residues: CASSTRQGTDNEQFF.